The 14 T cell receptor beta chains presented below share a single source sample, sequenced in a study of blood T cell repertoires in COVID-19. Here immunoSEQ multiplex PCR was the method, and the copy in TCRdb shows in-frame clones only, minus some. Among 200,000 to 300,000 clones listed, roughly 80% were seen once. Sequenced: peripheral blood. The receptor source for this set is an elderly woman with acute or convalescent COVID-19.

The V and J genes are TRBV2 and TRBJ2-3, with 8 bases that match TRBD1. With V trimmed by 6 bases and J by 2 bases, 4 bases remained unmatched. This CDR3 is 14 amino acids long. Per the germline V gene, CDR1 is SNHLY and CDR2 is FYNNEI. DNA of the CDR3: TGTGCCAGCAGCGGGGACAGGCTCACAGATACGCAGTATTTT. Its protein product is CASSGDRLTDTQYF.

The chain recombines TRBV6-5 with TRBJ1-4; no clear D gene. There are 12 residues in the CDR3. Trimming took 6 bases from V and 5 from J, leaving 7 bases between them. CDR1 MNHEY and CDR2 SVGAGI come from the germline V gene. As DNA, the CDR3 is TGTGCCAGCAGACAAACCAATGAAAAACTGTTTTTT. The encoded protein is CASRQTNEKLFF.

The chain joins TRBV20-1 to TRBJ1-5; D is ambiguous. Trimming cost V 3 bases and J 6 bases, with 12 bases left between them. The germline V gene encodes CDR1 DFQATT and CDR2 SNEGSKA (reference sequence). The CDR3 runs 13 residues. The CDR3 is CSASDGSSQPQHF. CDR3 bases: TGCAGTGCTAGTGACGGCTCTAGTCAGCCCCAGCATTTT.

The J gene is TRBJ2-2, the V gene TRBV11-2; TRBD2 matches 7 bases. The germline gives CDR1 SGHAT, CDR2 FQNNGV. V dropped 5 bases and J dropped 0; count of bases not matched to a gene: 3. The CDR3 has 15 amino acids. CDR3 residues: CASSPRGANTGELFF. The CDR3 DNA reads as TGTGCCAGCAGCCCCCGGGGGGCGAACACCGGGGAGCTGTTTTTT.

The chain's CDR3 is CASSFRQSHLLQAEAFF. CDR3 coding DNA: TGTGCCAGCAGCTTTCGACAGTCCCATCTCCTCCAGGCTGAAGCTTTCTTT. The rearrangement uses TRBV7-9 and TRBJ1-1, with a tentative D call TRBD1 (5 bases). Germline V gene sequence: CDR1 SEHNR, CDR2 FQNEAQ (reference sequence). The V end was cut by 3 bases, the J end by 6 bases, with 23 bases between. This CDR3 is 17 amino acids long. Complete variable domain (other parts from reference TRBV7-9 and TRBJ1-1): DTGVSQNPRHKITKRGQNVTFRCDPISEHNRLYWYRQTLGQGPEFLTYFQNEAQLEKSRLLSDRFSAERPKGSFSTLEIQRTEQGDSAMYLCASSFRQSHLLQAEAFFGQGTRLTVV.

This sequence joins TRBV28 and TRBJ1-4; 8 positions match TRBD1. Germline values: CDR1 MDHEN, CDR2 SYDVKM. V lost 6 bases and J lost 4; bases outside the gene matches: 7. This CDR3 spans 15 amino acids. CDR3 coding DNA: TGTGCCAGCAGCTCCCGACAGGGGTATAATGAAAAACTGTTTTTT. Protein: CASSSRQGYNEKLFF.

As DNA, the CDR3 is TGTGCCAGCAGCTCTCCGGGGACAGGGCTCGGCTACACCTTC. This translates into CASSSPGTGLGYTF. J is TRBJ1-2 and V is TRBV7-2; 9 bases line up with TRBD1. V lost 4 bases and J lost 8; bases outside the gene matches: 8. CDR3 length: 14 residues. Germline CDR1 SGHTA, CDR2 FQGNSA.

The chain uses TRBV28 and TRBJ2-5; 8 bases match TRBD1. The ends lost 5 bases at V and 5 bases at J; junction bases unmatched: 4. CDR3 length: 13 residues. Germline V gene sequence: CDR1 MDHEN, CDR2 SYDVKM. The CDR3 DNA follows: TGTGCCAGCAGTCAGGGGGCGAGGGAGACCCAGTACTTC. Its protein is CASSQGARETQYF.

The chain employs TRBV12-3 or TRBV12-4 and TRBJ1-3; TRBD1 might be the D (5 bases). This CDR3 comprises 12 residues. With 8 bases removed from V and 4 bases from J, the gap between germline ends came to 9 bases. CDR3 bases: TGTGCCAGCGGCAGGGCAGGAAACACCATATATTTT. Translated: CASGRAGNTIYF.

This clone was seen only a few times. The V call is TRBV5-1, the J call TRBJ2-4; D possibly corresponds to TRBD1 (6 bases). Trimming pared 2 bases from V and 0 bases from J, leaving 9 bases between. CDR3 length: 15 residues. Germline CDR1 reads SGHRS; CDR2 reads YFSETQ. The CDR3 DNA follows: TGCGCCAGCAGCTTATCAGGGGTAGCCAAAAACATTCAGTACTTC. This translates into CASSLSGVAKNIQYF.

There are a few counts of this clone. This chain uses TRBV6-6 with TRBJ1-2; 12 nucleotides agree with TRBD1. V lost 6 bases and J lost 4; bases outside the gene matches: 6. The length of the CDR3 is 15 residues. Germline values: CDR1 MNHNY, CDR2 SVGAGI (reference sequence). The CDR3 DNA reads TGTGCCAGCAGCCGGGACAGGGGGCAAGGCTATGGCTACACCTTC. As protein: CASSRDRGQGYGYTF.

The chain combines TRBV11-3 with TRBJ2-3, with TRBD2 as a possible D gene (7 bases). Germline lookup yields CDR1 SGHNT and CDR2 YENEEA. This CDR3 has 14 amino acids. The V gene lost 5 bases and the J gene lost 2 bases, with 11 bases spanning the gap. In nucleotides, the CDR3 is TGTGCCAGCAGCGCGGGGGCGGCCACAGATACGCAGTATTTT. Translated, it gives CASSAGAATDTQYF.

The genes are TRBV6-1 and TRBJ2-1; 11 bases map to TRBD2. This CDR3 contains 15 residues. Germline assignment: CDR1 MNHNS and CDR2 SASEGT. Trimming removed 6 bases from V and 2 bases from J; junction bases left unmatched: 3. CDR3 amino acids: CASSLTSGAYNEQFF. CDR3 in DNA: TGTGCCAGCAGCCTGACTAGCGGGGCCTACAATGAGCAGTTCTTC.

This clone appeared a few times. The CDR3 loop is CASSLGDRGYEQYF. DNA for the CDR3: TGTGCCAGCAGCTTGGGAGACAGGGGCTACGAGCAGTACTTC. The J gene is TRBJ2-7, the V gene TRBV5-5; 8 nucleotides line up with TRBD1. The CDR3 consists of 14 residues. Germline V gene sequence: CDR1 SGHKS, CDR2 YYEKEE (reference sequence). V trimming: 0 bases; J trimming: 3 bases; junction bases outside the gene matches: 2.